This TCR beta chain stems from a study of low-dose radiotherapy and immunotherapy resistance in tumors. The V and J ends lost 7 bases and 1 base, in that order; junction bases with no gene match: 5. CDR3 size: 15 residues. CDR1 MNHEY and CDR2 SVGEGT come from the germline V gene. Priming of first-strand cDNA relied on TRAV- and TRBV-specific primers (covering alpha and beta chains). TCRs were amplified for around 21 PCR cycles with a constant-region primer and V-primer adapter. The mRNA which had been isolated was amplified by in vitro transcription. TCRdb independently ran MiXCR on the reads; one entry per CDR3 protein. Among some 60,000 distinct CDR3 sequences listed, more than 25% were seen once. This clonotype was counted many times. This sample's time point: before trial treatment.

Specimen: PBMCs, collected before treatment. The clonotype comes from a male donor with rectosigmoid adenocarcinoma. The V gene is TRBV6-2 or TRBV6-3, the J gene TRBJ2-4; 9 nucleotides agree with TRBD1. The CDR3 loop is CASTRDRDAKNIQYF. For the CDR3, the DNA is TGTGCCAGCACCCGGGACAGGGACGCCAAAAACATTCAGTACTTC.